The sequence of this T cell receptor (beta chain) was determined in a study of blood T cell repertoires in COVID-19. Per the original data handling: Cell counts per sample came from amplifying reference gene primers. The protocol was immunoSEQ multiplex PCR, while the TCRdb copy is restricted to in-frame clones and leaves out a portion. D and trimming come from the DNA, and the V and J calls and clone size come from that table. The sample shows approximately 530,000 clones, less than 90% of them seen only once. Germline CDR1 is SGDLS and CDR2 is YYNGEE. J lost 2 bases, V lost 1 base, and 2 bases had no gene match. CDR3 length equals 15 residues.

Sequences were obtained from peripheral blood. The chain combines TRBV9 with TRBJ2-3, with TRBD2 matching 9 bases. The sequence came from a woman aged 45-65 years with COVID-19, enrolled during active disease. The CDR3 protein is CASSVTSGPTDTQYF. The CDR3 coding sequence is TGTGCCAGCAGCGTAACTAGCGGGCCCACAGATACGCAGTATTTT.